These T cell receptor beta chains were read from a single sample in a study of beta chain features in type 1 diabetes. TCRdb's table, derived via immunoSEQ multiplex PCR, lists solely in-frame clones and lacks some. The profile shows 970,000 or so clones, about a sixth of them singletons. The source material was naive CD4+ T cells from blood. The receptors originated from a woman younger than 30 in good health. The conserved cysteine and the conserved F or W are not part of the CDR3 here. Each record gives: V gene, CDR3 protein.

TRBV15	ATSSYNEQF
TRBV19	ASTRDKRKQTPQH
TRBV6-5	ASSYSLGNYGYT
TRBV5-4	ASSLGENTEAF
TRBV5-6	ASSLGQRETQY
TRBV13	ASSLGDSYEQY
TRBV11-2	ASSSPNQPQH
TRBV4-2	ASSQLAGSNEQF
TRBV6-5	ASSYGQGSSYEQY
TRBV29-1	SVEQQQNTEAF
TRBV10-3	AISDTGGGYEQY
TRBV28	ASSLPHLQETQY
TRBV4-3	ASSQDPHSYEQY
TRBV4-2	ASSQVSRGTVVINEQF
TRBV7-2	ASSLEGPLPEQF
TRBV7-9	ASSLGGRSKAYEQY
TRBV5-1	ASSLGTRSYEQY
TRBV20-1	SARRGGGYT
TRBV4-2	ASSQGRTGYYEQY
TRBV7-2	ASSSGQAQETQY
TRBV2	ASSEGTRRNQPQH
TRBV2	ASGLDSYEQF
TRBV7-9	ASSSGGTGAPGETQY
TRBV9	ASSGTGANQETQY
TRBV5-4	ASSFLTSEAF